A single sample is the source of the 20 T cell receptor beta chains below, sequenced in a study of blood T cell repertoires in COVID-19. Here immunoSEQ multiplex PCR was the method, and the copy in TCRdb shows in-frame clones only, minus some. Here the sample spans under 100,000 clones, approximately 90% being singletons. The sequencing input was peripheral blood. The receptors were sampled from a man aged 45-60 years with acute or convalescent COVID-19.

This clone was detected once. This rearrangement joins TRBV7-2 to TRBJ2-5, with 8 bases fitting TRBD2. The CDR3 totals 14 residues. In germline, CDR1 is SGHTA, CDR2 FQGNSA. With 0 bases clipped from V and 6 bases from J, the junction kept 3 bases outside the gene matches. The chain's CDR3 is CASSLAREGKTQYF. The CDR3 DNA reads TGTGCCAGCAGCTTAGCCCGGGAGGGGAAGACCCAGTACTTC.

The J gene is TRBJ2-1, the V gene TRBV25-1, with 7 bases fitting TRBD2. Trimming took 5 bases from V and 4 from J; bases not matched to a gene: 5. CDR1 and CDR2 (germline): MGHDK, SYGVNS. CDR3 length equals 14 residues. CDR3 region: CASSWEGLYNEQFF. The CDR3 nucleotides read TGTGCCAGCAGTTGGGAGGGCCTTTACAATGAGCAGTTCTTC.

The chain links TRBV15 to TRBJ1-3; D remains ambiguous. V was trimmed by 1 base and J by 3 bases, leaving 7 bases between them. Germline V lookup: CDR1 LNHNV, CDR2 YYDKDF (reference sequence). The CDR3 loop spans 14 amino acids. The CDR3 coding sequence is TGTGCCACCAGCAGAGTGAGGGTTGGAAACACCATATATTTT. Residues: CATSRVRVGNTIYF.

The chain links TRBV24-1 to TRBJ1-6; the D gene is possibly TRBD1 (6 bases). Germline assignment: CDR1 KGHDR and CDR2 SFDVKD. The CDR3 is 17 amino acids. Deletions cut 6 bases from V and 17 bases from J, with 31 bases between. The chain's CDR3 is CATSSPAGAGSPDRFHF. The DNA of the CDR3 is TGTGCCACCAGTTCCCCTGCAGGGGCAGGGTCTCCCGACAGGTTCCACTTT.

This clone was counted a single time. The V call is TRBV11-3, the J call TRBJ2-7; 7 positions agree with TRBD2. This CDR3 is built from 12 residues. The junction had 1 base not matched to a gene; V was cut back by 4 bases and J by 4 bases. Per germline, CDR1 SGHNT and CDR2 YENEEA. The CDR3 protein is CASSSGGYEQYF. The DNA of the CDR3 is TGTGCCAGCAGCTCGGGAGGTTACGAGCAGTACTTC.

In nucleotides, the CDR3 is TGTGCCAGCAGCTTGGACCCAGCGGGAGATGAGCAGTTCTTC. This sequence encodes CASSLDPAGDEQFF. The J gene is TRBJ2-1, the V gene TRBV5-5, with 8 nucleotides matching TRBD2. The junction had 4 bases not matched to a gene; V was cut back by 0 bases and J by 8 bases. The CDR3 is made up of 14 amino acids. Germline loops: CDR1 SGHKS, CDR2 YYEKEE (reference sequence).

The rearrangement links TRBV19 to TRBJ1-2; 12 bases are shared with TRBD1. V shed 3 bases, J shed 7 bases, and the junction held 12 bases outside the gene matches. Germline-derived CDR1 and CDR2 are LNHDA and SQIVND (reference sequence). CDR3 length equals 17 residues. In DNA, the CDR3 is TGTGCCAGTAGTATCTCCGGGACAGGGGGCGGAATAGGTGGCTACACCTTC. Protein sequence: CASSISGTGGGIGGYTF.

V and J are TRBV5-5 and TRBJ2-2, with TRBD2 identical over 8 bases. The CDR3 consists of 16 residues. V dropped 1 base and J dropped 1; count of bases not matched to a gene: 3. Germline V gene data show CDR1 as SGHKS and CDR2 as YYEKEE (reference sequence). The CDR3, as DNA: TGTGCCAGCAGCTTGCAACTAGCGGAGAACACCGGGGAGCTGTTTTTT. Translation: CASSLQLAENTGELFF.

This clone was detected once. The V call is TRBV12-5, the J call TRBJ2-1; tentatively, D is TRBD2 (5 bases). This CDR3 has 16 residues. Germline lookup yields CDR1 LGHNT and CDR2 FRNRAP. The ends were cut back, 2 bases at V and 2 bases at J, with 13 bases in the middle. The CDR3, as DNA: TGTGCTAGTGGTTTGTCCCGGGGTTCTGCCTACAATGAGCAGTTCTTC. This codes for CASGLSRGSAYNEQFF. The full variable domain, with the rest looked up from reference TRBV12-5 and TRBJ2-1, is DARVTQTPRHKVTEMGQEVTMRCQPILGHNTVFWYRQTMMQGLELLAYFRNRAPLDDSGMPKDRFSAEMPDATLATLKIQPSEPRDSAVYFCASGLSRGSAYNEQFFGPGTRLTVL.

The CDR3 loop reads CASSGLSGTFGYTF. The CDR3 nucleotides read TGTGCCAGCAGTGGGCTATCCGGGACATTCGGCTACACCTTC. V is TRBV2 and J is TRBJ1-2, with D possibly being TRBD1 (6 bases). V shed 4 bases and J shed 8 bases, with 17 bases lying between them. The germline V gene encodes CDR1 SNHLY and CDR2 FYNNEI. The CDR3 totals 14 residues.

V gene TRBV6-5 combines with J gene TRBJ1-2; D is unresolved. The CDR3 extends over 14 amino acids. V shed 4 bases and J shed 1 base, with 10 bases lying between them. Germline-derived CDR1 and CDR2 are MNHEY and SVGAGI. The CDR3 coding sequence is TGTGCCAGCAGTTCGGCCGGACTTAACTATGGCTACACCTTC. Translated, it gives CASSSAGLNYGYTF.

The rearrangement joins TRBV3-1 (or the pseudogene TRBV3-2) to TRBJ2-1; 7 bases agree with TRBD2. The CDR3 totals 14 residues. V shed 6 bases, J shed 5 bases, and the junction held 7 bases outside the gene matches. CDR1 is LGHDT, CDR2 YNNKEL, per germline (reference sequence). The CDR3 DNA sequence: TGTGCCAGCAGTCTTTCTAGCGGCAACAATGAGCAGTTCTTC. As protein: CASSLSSGNNEQFF.

The rearrangement uses TRBV19 and TRBJ1-4; 8 bases are a match to TRBD1. Looked up from germline, CDR1 is LNHDA and CDR2 is SQIVND (reference sequence). This CDR3 has 15 residues. The ends lost 4 bases at V and 4 bases at J; junction bases unmatched: 5. Here the CDR3 reads CASSTRTGINEKLFF. The CDR3 DNA follows: TGTGCCAGTAGTACCCGGACAGGGATTAATGAAAAACTGTTTTTT.

The chain carries TRBV6-2 or TRBV6-3 and TRBJ1-2; maybe TRBD1 (5 bases). The CDR3 consists of 15 residues. Between the trimmed V and J ends, which lost 0 bases and 6 bases, there was a span of 14 bases. Germline V CDR1 and CDR2: MNHEY, SVGEGT. Here the CDR3 reads CASSYSGRDWNGYTF. In DNA form, the CDR3 reads TGTGCCAGCAGTTACTCGGGCAGGGACTGGAATGGCTACACCTTC.

This chain links TRBV30 with TRBJ1-6; 7 bases agree with TRBD1. This CDR3 is built from 15 residues. After removal of 5 bases from V and 10 bases from J, the junction contained 14 bases not matched to a gene. Germline lookup yields CDR1 GTSNPN and CDR2 SVGIG (reference sequence). This CDR3 is CAWDRDGGYRSPLHF. The CDR3 nucleotides are TGTGCCTGGGACAGGGATGGGGGGTATAGGTCACCCCTCCACTTT. Together with reference TRBV30 and TRBJ1-6, the CDR3 gives the full variable domain: SQTIHQWPATLVQPVGSPLSLECTVEGTSNPNLYWYRQAAGRGLQLLFYSVGIGQISSEVPQNLSASRPQDRQFILSSKKLLLSDSGFYLCAWDRDGGYRSPLHFGNGTRLTVT.

The chain recombines TRBV5-8 with TRBJ2-7; 7 bases are shared with TRBD2. The CDR3 extends over 14 amino acids. Germline CDR1 and CDR2: SGHTS and YDEGEE. J gave up 0 bases and V 10 bases, and 10 bases lay outside the gene matches. The CDR3 loop reads CADNRGEHSYEQYF. CDR3 sequence (DNA): TGTGCCGACAACCGGGGGGAGCACTCCTACGAGCAGTACTTC.

The chain uses TRBV19 and TRBJ2-7; D might be TRBD2 (6 bases). The V gene's germline CDR1 is LNHDA and CDR2 SQIVND (reference sequence). Trimming pared 8 bases from V and 8 bases from J, leaving 22 bases between. The CDR3 totals 14 residues. CDR3: CASAPDGGWRQQYF. The CDR3 nucleotides read TGTGCCAGTGCCCCAGACGGGGGATGGAGACAGCAGTACTTC.

The chain couples TRBV7-7 to TRBJ2-1; D might be TRBD2 (6 bases). The ends were cut back, 4 bases at V and 3 bases at J, with 13 bases in the middle. Germline V gene data show CDR1 as SSHAT and CDR2 as FNYEAQ (reference sequence). CDR3 size: 15 residues. CDR3 nucleotide sequence: TGTGCCAGCAGCTCACGACTAGAAGGCTACAATGAGCAGTTCTTC. As protein: CASSSRLEGYNEQFF.

V usage is TRBV27 and J usage is TRBJ1-4, with D uncertain. CDR1 and CDR2 from the germline V gene are MNHEY and SMNVEV (reference sequence). This CDR3 region has 15 residues. The V gene lost 8 bases and the J gene lost 0 bases, with 13 bases spanning the gap. The CDR3 DNA is TGTGCCAGCCGATTGCCCGGAGCAACTAATGAAAAACTGTTTTTT. Amino acids: CASRLPGATNEKLFF.

The chain joins TRBV7-6 to TRBJ2-1; TRBD1 matches at 9 bases. The ends lost 5 bases at V and 14 bases at J; junction bases unmatched: 7. Germline lookup yields CDR1 SGHVS and CDR2 FNYEAQ. The length of the CDR3 is 12 residues. CDR3 sequence: CASSLRTGDKFF. In DNA, the CDR3 is TGTGCCAGCAGCCTAAGGACAGGGGATAAGTTCTTC.